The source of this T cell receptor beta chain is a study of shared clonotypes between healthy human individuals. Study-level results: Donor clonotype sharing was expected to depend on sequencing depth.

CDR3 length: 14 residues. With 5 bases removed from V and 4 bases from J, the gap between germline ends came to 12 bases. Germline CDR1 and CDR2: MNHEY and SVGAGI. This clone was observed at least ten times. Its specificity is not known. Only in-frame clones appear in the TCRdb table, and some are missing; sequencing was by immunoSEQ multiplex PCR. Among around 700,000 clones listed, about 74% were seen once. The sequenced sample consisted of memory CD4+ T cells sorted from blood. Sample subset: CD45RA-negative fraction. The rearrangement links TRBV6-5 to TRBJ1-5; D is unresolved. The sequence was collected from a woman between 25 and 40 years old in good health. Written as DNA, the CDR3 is TGTGCCAGCAGTGTCGCGGACGCGAATCAGCCCCAGCATTTT. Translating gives CASSVADANQPQHF.